This is a list of T cell receptor beta chains from one sample in a study of human T cells and chemical hapten exposure. Via MiXCR, TCRdb re-called the RACE reads, giving one row per CDR3 protein. The repertoire consists of 300,000 to 350,000 distinct CDR3 sequences, with under 9% occurring once and the leading ten covering roughly 8%. The input for sequencing was whole blood, taken in connection with sensitization to the hapten diphenylcyclopropenone (DPC). The receptor source for this set is a young woman with alopecia areata. Some clones in this sample may be carry-over from other donors' samples. Both conserved end residues are part of each CDR3. Fields, in order: clone size, J gene, V gene, D gene, CDR3 protein, CDR3 DNA. D genes are given only for firm matches. The listing skips clone size in some rows; elsewhere it reads once, few, many or a size class.

>NA|TRBJ2-1|TRBV28|NA
CASSGGFTEQFF
TGTGCCAGCAGTGGAGGGTTTACTGAGCAGTTCTTC
>few|TRBJ1-1|TRBV27|TRBD1
CASSAQGIRAEAFF
TGTGCCAGCAGTGCACAGGGGATACGGGCTGAAGCTTTCTTT
>many|TRBJ2-1|TRBV13|TRBD2
CASSLGDYSYNEQFF
TGTGCCAGCAGCTTGGGGGACTACTCCTACAATGAGCAGTTCTTC
>few|TRBJ1-4|TRBV5-4|NA
CASSLGLRATNEKLFF
TGTGCCAGCAGCTTGGGGCTCCGTGCAACTAATGAAAAACTGTTTTTT
>many|TRBJ2-3|TRBV18|TRBD2
CASSPSRAGISTDTQYF
TGTGCCAGCTCACCAAGCAGAGCGGGGATTAGCACAGATACGCAGTATTTT
>few|TRBJ2-3|TRBV5-5|NA
CASSLAVAGAEDTQYF
TGTGCCAGCAGCTTGGCCGTGGCAGGGGCGGAAGATACGCAGTATTTT
>NA|TRBJ1-5|TRBV7-2|NA
CASSQGSANQPQHF
TGTGCCAGCAGCCAAGGGAGTGCAAATCAGCCCCAGCATTTT
>NA|TRBJ1-1|TRBV24-1|NA
CATTGSTNTEAFF
TGTGCCACCACCGGGTCAACGAACACTGAAGCTTTCTTT
>few|TRBJ2-5|TRBV5-1|NA
CASSFISKETQYF
TGCGCCAGCAGCTTCATCAGTAAAGAGACCCAGTACTTC
>few|TRBJ2-7|TRBV7-8|NA
CASSFLDVVEDEQYF
TGTGCCAGCAGCTTTTTGGACGTCGTTGAGGACGAGCAGTACTTC
>NA|TRBJ1-4|TRBV6-1|NA
CASSEVQDSNEKLFF
TGTGCCAGCAGTGAAGTCCAGGACTCAAATGAAAAACTGTTTTTT
>NA|TRBJ2-5|TRBV7-2|TRBD2
CASSRLWAGGQETQYF
TGTGCCAGCAGCCGCCTTTGGGCGGGGGGACAAGAGACCCAGTACTTC
>many|TRBJ2-1|TRBV15|NA
CATSREVRNEQFF
TGTGCCACCAGCAGAGAGGTGAGGAATGAGCAGTTCTTC
>few|TRBJ1-1|TRBV5-6|NA
CASSFSSGSTEAFF
TGTGCCAGCAGCTTTAGTTCAGGATCGACTGAAGCTTTCTTT
>NA|TRBJ2-4|TRBV4-3|NA
CASSQEPNRLRTVQYF
TGCGCCAGCAGCCAAGAACCAAACCGCCTGCGAACGGTTCAGTACTTC
>NA|TRBJ2-3|TRBV6-2/TRBV6-3|TRBD1
CASSYSTDRGSDTQYF
TGTGCCAGCAGTTACTCGACGGACAGGGGATCGGATACGCAGTATTTT
>few|TRBJ1-6|TRBV6-5|TRBD1
CASSLGGQGASPLHF
TGTGCCAGCAGCCTAGGGGGCCAGGGAGCCTCACCCCTCCACTTT
>many|TRBJ1-1|TRBV18|NA
CASSPLFAGKSMNTEAFF
TGTGCCAGCTCACCACTATTCGCAGGAAAGAGTATGAACACTGAAGCTTTCTTT
>NA|TRBJ1-3|TRBV6-1|NA
CASSRDVGNTIYF
TGTGCCAGCAGCCGGGACGTTGGAAACACCATATATTTT
>NA|TRBJ2-3|TRBV13|TRBD2
CASSLEGSGLAADTQYF
TGTGCCAGCAGCTTAGAGGGGTCGGGACTAGCCGCAGATACGCAGTATTTT
>many|TRBJ1-5|TRBV20-1|TRBD1
CSAGRDRSNQPQHF
TGCAGTGCTGGCCGGGACAGGAGCAATCAGCCCCAGCATTTT
>many|TRBJ1-3|TRBV6-5|NA
CASSPIGVSGNTIYF
TGTGCCAGCAGTCCTATCGGGGTCTCTGGAAACACCATATATTTT
>NA|TRBJ2-3|TRBV24-1|NA
CATSDRARTDTQYF
TGTGCCACCAGTGACAGGGCTCGCACAGATACGCAGTATTTT
>few|TRBJ2-5|TRBV3-1|TRBD2
CASSQDFAGGQETQYF
TGTGCCAGCAGCCAAGATTTCGCGGGGGGGCAAGAGACCCAGTACTTC
>few|TRBJ1-1|TRBV7-9|TRBD1
CASSLRQGFEAFF
TGTGCCAGCAGCTTACGACAGGGGTTTGAAGCTTTCTTT
>many|TRBJ2-3|TRBV20-1|TRBD2
CSARLAGGPDTQYF
TGCAGTGCCCGGCTAGCGGGGGGGCCAGATACGCAGTATTTT
>many|TRBJ2-2|TRBV9|TRBD2
CASSPVGSGARRELFF
TGTGCCAGCAGCCCTGTCGGGAGCGGGGCCCGCCGGGAGCTGTTTTTT
>few|TRBJ1-4|TRBV14|NA
CASQETGNEKLFF
TGTGCCAGCCAGGAAACAGGGAATGAAAAACTGTTTTTT
>few|TRBJ1-2|TRBV6-1|NA
CASSSFPGVNYGYTF
TGTGCCAGCAGTAGTTTCCCGGGGGTAAACTATGGCTACACCTTC
>NA|TRBJ2-3|TRBV4-2|NA
CASSYTMGDTQYF
TGTGCCAGCAGCTATACCATGGGAGATACGCAGTATTTT
>few|TRBJ2-4|TRBV12-3/TRBV12-4|TRBD2
CASSGLAGVPNLAKNIQYF
TGTGCCAGCAGCGGACTAGCGGGGGTCCCCAACTTAGCCAAAAACATTCAGTACTTC
>few|TRBJ1-1|TRBV7-2|TRBD1
CASIPGQPIYEAFF
TGTGCCAGCATCCCGGGACAGCCAATATATGAAGCTTTCTTT
>few|TRBJ1-5|TRBV12-3/TRBV12-4|NA
CASCPSGGGQPQHF
TGTGCCAGCTGCCCGTCGGGAGGTGGTCAGCCCCAGCATTTT
>few|TRBJ1-2|TRBV12-5|NA
CASGFGRNSGYTF
TGTGCTAGTGGTTTTGGCAGGAACTCTGGCTACACCTTC
>many|TRBJ1-1|TRBV7-6|TRBD1
CASSLAYRGDTEAFF
TGTGCCAGCAGCTTAGCATACAGGGGCGACACTGAAGCTTTCTTT
>many|TRBJ1-4|TRBV19|NA
CASSIEHTAREKLFF
TGTGCCAGTAGTATAGAGCATACCGCGCGTGAAAAACTGTTTTTT
>NA|TRBJ2-6|TRBV19|NA
CASNGCSGANVLTF
TGTGCCAGTAATGGGTGCTCTGGGGCCAACGTCCTGACTTTC
>few|TRBJ1-3|TRBV28|NA
CASSPPSGTFSGNTIYF
TGTGCCAGCAGTCCTCCTTCTGGCACCTTCTCTGGAAACACCATATATTTT
>few|TRBJ2-3|TRBV6-2/TRBV6-3|NA
CASSAERDHTDTQYF
TGTGCCAGCAGTGCGGAAAGAGACCACACAGATACGCAGTATTTT
>NA|TRBJ2-3|TRBV29-1|TRBD1
CSVFPRDSSTDTQYF
TGCAGCGTTTTTCCCCGGGACAGTAGCACAGATACGCAGTATTTT
>few|TRBJ2-1|TRBV7-3|TRBD1
CASSRQDRETQFF
TGTGCCAGCAGCCGACAGGACAGGGAAACCCAGTTCTTC
>few|TRBJ1-1|TRBV6-5|TRBD1
CASTARQGEVAFF
TGTGCCAGCACTGCTAGACAGGGAGAGGTAGCTTTCTTT
>NA|TRBJ2-2|TRBV9|NA
CASSVVQGNTGELFF
TGTGCCAGCAGCGTAGTCCAGGGCAACACCGGGGAGCTGTTTTTT
>NA|TRBJ1-6|TRBV5-1|TRBD1
CASSTGQSNSPLHF
TGCGCCAGCAGCACGGGACAGAGTAATTCACCCCTCCACTTT
>many|TRBJ2-6|TRBV18|TRBD1
CASSPMRRGQGTSGANVLTF
TGTGCCAGCTCACCAATGAGGCGGGGACAGGGGACTTCTGGGGCCAACGTCCTGACTTTC
>many|TRBJ1-4|TRBV15|NA
CATGLAGTPSEKLFF
TGTGCCACCGGTTTGGCCGGAACCCCTAGTGAAAAACTGTTTTTT
>few|TRBJ1-2|TRBV15|NA
CATSRDRTNYGYTF
TGTGCCACCAGCAGAGATAGGACAAACTATGGCTACACCTTC
>NA|TRBJ1-2|TRBV19|TRBD1
CASSTTGDLNYGYTF
TGTGCCAGTAGTACGACAGGGGACCTTAACTATGGCTACACCTTC